This T cell receptor (beta chain) was observed in a study of molecular identifiers for immune sequencing clone quantification. Study-level results: Over 97% of CMV-specific effector molecules, but under 1% of naive ones, were in clones above 20 copies.

TCRdb used MiXCR to reprocess the PCR reads, holding one entry per CDR3 protein. The profile covers some 580,000 distinct CDR3 sequences, with around 25% appearing a single time and 0.78% taken by the ten largest. Germline trimming cut 4 bases from V and 1 base from J; bases unmatched to any gene: 6. Germline assignment: CDR1 SGHRS and CDR2 YFSETQ. This CDR3 region has 15 residues. This clonotype was seen repeatedly, ten times or more. As yet, its antigen is unknown. This TCR derives from a human donor in good health. Some libraries in this study had Jurkat cell RNA spiked in. The chain employs TRBV5-1 and TRBJ1-1; 8 bases line up with TRBD1. The sample taken for sequencing was naive CD8+ T cells from blood, with Jurkat cell RNA spiked in. Noted subset: FACS-sorted CD8+CD4-CCR7+CD45RA+ naive T cells. CDR3 region: CASSGTGTGNTEAFF. The CDR3, as DNA: TGCGCCAGCAGCGGGACCGGGACAGGGAACACTGAAGCTTTCTTT.